One and the same sample provided the 29 T cell receptor beta chains below, sequenced in a study of blood T cells in healthy people across ages. Sample-barcoded 5' priming and a J-beta primer mix drove a second PCR of about 7 to 12 cycles. TCRdb fed the 5' RACE reads into MiXCR, producing one record per CDR3 protein. Of about 830,000 distinct CDR3 sequences in the sample, 58% were seen once. The source material was blood. The receptors come from a man aged 25 to 40 in good health.

This clonotype was found once. This rearrangement joins TRBV6-2 or TRBV6-3 to TRBJ2-7; D perhaps matches TRBD1 (5 bases). V was clipped by 7 bases and J by 0 bases, with 13 bases between them. Germline-derived CDR1 and CDR2 are MNHEY and SVGEGT. CDR3 length: 14 residues. Here the CDR3 DNA reads TGTGCCAGCACCGTGGCAGGGTACTCCTACGAGCAGTACTTC. This sequence encodes CASTVAGYSYEQYF.

On this clonotype itself: A read error may be the cause here, since a much bigger clone is one base away. The chain recombines TRBV20-1 with TRBJ2-1, with D perhaps matching TRBD2 (6 bases). The CDR3 covers 12 residues. The germline V gene encodes CDR1 DFQATT and CDR2 SNEGSKA (reference sequence). In nucleotides, the CDR3 is TGCGCGGGGAGTTCGCTGAACAATGAGCAGTTCTTC. This codes for CAGSSLNNEQFF.

This clonotype was counted between two and nine times. The chain recombines TRBV7-2 with TRBJ2-3; D may match TRBD1 or TRBD2 (5 bases each). Trimming took off 0 bases at V and 5 bases at J, with 12 bases between the two ends. The CDR3 contains 15 residues. Germline assignment: CDR1 SGHTA and CDR2 FQGNSA. CDR3 DNA sequence: TGTGCCAGCAGCTTAGCGAGCGGACACTTAGATACGCAGTATTTT. Translation gives CASSLASGHLDTQYF.

The chain has TRBV4-2 and TRBJ2-7; the D is unclear. Germline assignment: CDR1 LGHNA and CDR2 YNFKEQ. Trimming cost V 1 base and J 3 bases, with 10 bases left between them. The CDR3 extends over 14 amino acids. The CDR3: CASSQAGQIYEQYF. The CDR3 nucleotides read TGTGCCAGCAGCCAAGCGGGTCAGATCTACGAGCAGTACTTC.

The chain couples TRBV19 to TRBJ2-3; D not resolved. Trimming removed 3 bases from V and 6 bases from J, with 13 bases in between. Germline V gives CDR1 LNHDA, CDR2 SQIVND (reference sequence). CDR3 length: 14 amino acids. CDR3 protein: CASSIIFMADTQYF. CDR3 coding DNA: TGTGCCAGTAGTATTATATTTATGGCGGATACGCAGTATTTT.

The chain links TRBV20-1 to TRBJ2-1, with a possible D match to TRBD1 (5 bases). The CDR3 sequence is 15 residues long. Trimming pared 4 bases from V and 0 bases from J, leaving 13 bases between. Germline values: CDR1 DFQATT, CDR2 SNEGSKA (reference sequence). In DNA, the CDR3 is TGCAGTGCTACAGTGGGGCCGAGCTCCTACAATGAGCAGTTCTTC. Translating gives CSATVGPSSYNEQFF.

V gene TRBV3-1 combines with J gene TRBJ2-2; the D gene is possibly TRBD2 (5 bases). Trimming took 1 base from V and 7 from J, leaving 13 bases between them. Germline V gene data show CDR1 as LGHDT and CDR2 as YNNKEL (reference sequence). The CDR3 is made up of 15 amino acids. This CDR3 is CASSQVPEDGGELFF. DNA of the CDR3: TGTGCCAGCAGCCAAGTCCCGGAGGACGGCGGGGAGCTGTTTTTT.

This clonotype showed up just a few times. The gene calls are TRBV11-2 and TRBJ1-1; a possible D gene is TRBD1 (5 bases). CDR1 is SGHAT, CDR2 FQNNGV, per germline. Trimming removed 3 bases from V and 4 bases from J, with 15 bases in between. The CDR3 sequence is 15 residues long. The CDR3 coding sequence is TGTGCCAGCAGCTTTGGGTCCAGGGTTGGCACTGAAGCTTTCTTT. As protein: CASSFGSRVGTEAFF.

This sequence joins TRBV7-2 and TRBJ2-1; possible D gene TRBD2, 5 bases. V shed 5 bases and J shed 1 base, with 12 bases lying between them. From germline, CDR1 is SGHTA and CDR2 FQGNSA. The CDR3 is 15 residues long. CDR3 region: CASSQNGGSYNEQFF. CDR3 nucleotides: TGTGCCAGCAGCCAAAACGGAGGTTCCTACAATGAGCAGTTCTTC.

CDR3 amino acids: CASSIAVSGGQNIQYF. CDR3 coding DNA: TGTGCCAGCAGTATCGCAGTATCGGGGGGTCAAAACATTCAGTACTTC. The chain employs TRBV28 and TRBJ2-4; TRBD2 matches 7 bases. The V gene end was trimmed by 5 bases and the J gene end by 5 bases; junction bases not matched to a gene: 12. The germline V gene encodes CDR1 MDHEN and CDR2 SYDVKM. This CDR3 has 16 amino acids.

This rearrangement joins TRBV28 to TRBJ2-7, with 7 bases that match TRBD1. V shed 6 bases, J shed 5 bases, and the junction held 10 bases outside the gene matches. From germline, CDR1 is MDHEN and CDR2 SYDVKM. The CDR3 spans 14 residues. The DNA of the CDR3 is TGTGCCAGCAGACGGGGACAGAAGGTCCACGAGCAGTACTTC. It codes for CASRRGQKVHEQYF.

This chain connects TRBV6-2 or TRBV6-3 to TRBJ1-1; no reliable D call. Germline V gene lookup returns CDR1 MNHEY and CDR2 SVGEGT. This CDR3 is 12 amino acids long. Deletions cut 6 bases from V and 5 bases from J, with 10 bases between. The CDR3 DNA sequence: TGTGCCAGCAGGAGCTTCGAAACTGAAGCTTTCTTT. It yields the protein CASRSFETEAFF.

The V call is TRBV28, the J call TRBJ2-1; D perhaps matches TRBD2 (5 bases). Per the germline V gene, CDR1 is MDHEN and CDR2 is SYDVKM. V was shortened by 3 bases and J by 1 base, with 13 bases between the two germline ends. The CDR3 has 16 amino acids. The CDR3 loop is CASSFPQLGSYNEQFF. DNA for the CDR3: TGTGCCAGCAGTTTCCCCCAACTAGGGTCCTACAATGAGCAGTTCTTC.

The chain links TRBV27 to TRBJ1-2, with D maybe TRBD1 (5 bases). Germline-derived CDR1 and CDR2 are MNHEY and SMNVEV (reference sequence). The CDR3 contains 16 residues. Trimming cost V 2 bases and J 6 bases, with 19 bases left between them. The CDR3 bases are TGTGCCAGCAGTTTAACTCTTGTCAGGGAGTACGATGGCTACACCTTC. Its protein is CASSLTLVREYDGYTF.

The V gene is TRBV7-2, the J gene TRBJ1-1, with 8 bases fitting TRBD1. Trimming cost V 1 base and J 1 base; bases outside gene matches: 5. CDR1 is SGHTA and CDR2 is FQGNSA in the germline V gene. This CDR3 has 16 amino acids. CDR3 amino acids: CASSLVGQGANTEAFF. In DNA form, the CDR3 reads TGTGCCAGCAGCTTAGTCGGTCAGGGGGCGAACACTGAAGCTTTCTTT.

There are a few counts of this clonotype. The chain links TRBV12-3 or TRBV12-4 to TRBJ1-6; possibly TRBD1 for D (6 bases). This CDR3 region has 13 residues. Trimming removed 6 bases at V and 8 bases at J, with 11 bases between. DNA for the CDR3: TGTGCCAGCAGGTCCTACAGGGATTCACCCCTCCACTTT. Translation: CASRSYRDSPLHF.

The chain is built from TRBV10-3 and TRBJ2-1, with 9 bases fitting TRBD2. The CDR3 loop spans 14 amino acids. The trim removed 6 bases at V and 12 bases at J, leaving 12 bases unmatched. In germline, CDR1 is ENHRY, CDR2 SYGVKD. The CDR3 DNA reads as TGTGCCATCAGGTCGCTAGCGGGATTTCATGTGCAGTTCTTC. It codes for CAIRSLAGFHVQFF.

This clonotype was recorded a few times. J is TRBJ2-1 and V is TRBV9, with 12 positions matching TRBD2. The germline V gene encodes CDR1 SGDLS and CDR2 YYNGEE. The V gene end was trimmed by 6 bases and the J gene end by 8 bases; junction bases not matched to a gene: 6. The CDR3 extends over 14 amino acids. The CDR3 region has the DNA TGTGCCAGCACCCGGACTAGCGGGAACTATGAGCAGTTCTTC. It encodes CASTRTSGNYEQFF.

The chain combines TRBV7-9 with TRBJ2-4, with D perhaps assigned TRBD1 or TRBD2 (5 bases each). CDR1 and CDR2 from the germline V gene are SEHNR and FQNEAQ (reference sequence). V gave up 1 base and J gave up 13 bases, with 14 bases separating them. The CDR3 runs 13 residues. The CDR3, as DNA: TGTGCCAGCAGCTTAGGGGACGGCTGGGAGCAGTACTTC. As protein: CASSLGDGWEQYF. Looking up the rest from reference TRBV7-9 and TRBJ2-4 gives the full variable domain: DTGVSQNPRHKITKRGQNVTFRCDPISEHNRLYWYRQTLGQGPEFLTYFQNEAQLEKSRLLSDRFSAERPKGSFSTLEIQRTEQGDSAMYLCASSLGDGWEQYFGAGTRLSVL.

This clonotype was seen only a few times. The chain joins TRBV7-2 to TRBJ2-3; weak D call: TRBD2 (5 bases). This CDR3 region has 14 residues. The germline V gene encodes CDR1 SGHTA and CDR2 FQGNSA. The ends were cut back, 3 bases at V and 3 bases at J, with 10 bases in the middle. The CDR3 sequence: CASSFRGSTDTQYF. Written as DNA, the CDR3 is TGTGCCAGCAGCTTCCGGGGATCTACAGATACGCAGTATTTT.

The chain uses TRBV28 and TRBJ2-4; D ambiguous. Germline V gives CDR1 MDHEN, CDR2 SYDVKM. CDR3 length: 15 amino acids. V was shortened by 2 bases and J by 1 base, with 9 bases between the two germline ends. The CDR3 loop reads CASSLPLGAKNIQYF. The CDR3 DNA is TGTGCCAGCAGTTTACCACTGGGGGCCAAAAACATTCAGTACTTC.

In DNA form, the CDR3 reads TGTGCCAGCAGCGCGTGGTCCCCAGATACGCAGTATTTT. Protein: CASSAWSPDTQYF. The chain uses TRBV9 and TRBJ2-3, with D unclear. Germline CDR1 is SGDLS and CDR2 is YYNGEE. V lost 3 bases, J lost 4 bases, and 9 bases lay in between. This CDR3 is built from 13 residues.

As DNA, the CDR3 is TGCAGTGCTAGATCAGGACAGGTGGGAGTCGGTTCACCCCTCCACTTT. This translates into CSARSGQVGVGSPLHF. V usage is TRBV20-1 and J usage is TRBJ1-6; 7 bases line up with TRBD1. V shed 2 bases and J 9 bases; nucleotides not matched to a gene: 13. CDR1 and CDR2 from the germline V gene are DFQATT and SNEGSKA (reference sequence). The CDR3 contains 16 residues.

This clonotype occurred a few times. The rearrangement links TRBV20-1 to TRBJ2-5; TRBD2 matches 11 bases. With V trimmed by 3 bases and J by 2 bases, 2 bases remained unmatched. The germline V gene encodes CDR1 DFQATT and CDR2 SNEGSKA (reference sequence). The CDR3 is made up of 14 amino acids. The chain's CDR3 is CSARGLAEQETQYF. The DNA for the CDR3 is TGCAGTGCTAGGGGACTAGCGGAACAAGAGACCCAGTACTTC.

The rearrangement uses TRBV7-9 and TRBJ2-1; TRBD1 matches 7 bases. V trimming: 3 bases; J trimming: 0 bases; junction bases outside the gene matches: 2. Germline CDR1 SEHNR, CDR2 FQNEAQ (reference sequence). The CDR3 is 15 residues long. Here the CDR3 reads CASSFRGNSYNEQFF. The CDR3 nucleotides are TGTGCCAGCAGCTTCAGGGGGAACTCCTACAATGAGCAGTTCTTC.

This clonotype was recorded once. CDR3 amino acids: CASNSHRGLRTDTQYF. For the CDR3, the DNA is TGTGCCAGCAACTCTCACAGGGGGCTCAGGACAGATACGCAGTATTTT. This chain joins TRBV7-2 and TRBJ2-3; 9 positions agree with TRBD1. Germline assignment: CDR1 SGHTA and CDR2 FQGNSA. The CDR3 is 16 residues long. With V trimmed by 7 bases and J by 3 bases, 11 bases remained unmatched.

The chain links TRBV10-3 to TRBJ1-2; unclear D gene. CDR3 length equals 14 residues. Trimming took off 2 bases at V and 7 bases at J, with 14 bases between the two ends. Germline values: CDR1 ENHRY, CDR2 SYGVKD. In DNA form, the CDR3 reads TGTGCCATCAGTGAGCAAAACAAGGGCCCTGGCTACACCTTC. Encoded protein: CAISEQNKGPGYTF.

The chain links TRBV6-6 to TRBJ2-5; 10 positions agree with TRBD2. V was clipped by 8 bases and J by 3 bases; unmatched bases: 15. This CDR3 contains 17 residues. Germline CDR1 MNHNY, CDR2 SVGAGI (reference sequence). The CDR3 region is CASGERRSGRGKETQYF. CDR3 DNA: TGTGCCAGCGGAGAGAGGCGAAGCGGGAGGGGTAAAGAGACCCAGTACTTC.

This chain joins TRBV5-1 and TRBJ2-1; D possibly matches TRBD1 or TRBD2 (6 bases each). V was pared by 5 bases and J by 3 bases, with 18 bases between. From germline, CDR1 is SGHRS and CDR2 YFSETQ. The CDR3 runs to 16 residues. The CDR3 sequence is CASRGAGHPSYNEQFF. The CDR3 nucleotides read TGCGCCAGCAGGGGTGCGGGACATCCGAGCTACAATGAGCAGTTCTTC. Full variable domain (outside the CDR3, taken from reference TRBV5-1 and TRBJ2-1): KAGVTQTPRYLIKTRGQQVTLSCSPISGHRSVSWYQQTPGQGLQFLFEYFSETQRNKGNFPGRFSGRQFSNSRSEMNVSTLELGDSALYLCASRGAGHPSYNEQFFGPGTRLTVL.